This T cell receptor (beta chain) was captured by sequencing in a study of OX40 agonist ivuxolimab in advanced cancers. Turning to the study itself: Patients treated during dose escalation were battling hepatocellular carcinoma, melanoma, renal cell or head and neck cancer. Of the patients, three showed partial responses, one with hepatocellular carcinoma and two with cutaneous melanoma.

Using immunoSEQ multiplex PCR, the repertoire was profiled, and TCRdb retains in-frame clones only, with some absent. The data hold about 150,000 clones, with roughly 94% observed a single time. Comments on this clone: Its antigen is undetermined.

The study, taken as a whole, reports: The antigen specificity of the peripheral T cells (those that were expanded) was not determined. Expanded clones were, on average, more numerous among CD8+ T cells than CD4+.

CDR1 and CDR2 from the germline V gene are SGHTA and FQGNSA. CDR3 length equals 16 residues. The trim removed 1 base at V and 0 bases at J, leaving 3 bases unmatched. The chain uses TRBV7-2 and TRBJ2-5, with 9 bases lining up with TRBD2. The TCR sequence derives from an adult with an advanced solid tumor such as melanoma, head and neck, liver or kidney cancer. The sequencing used CD4+ or CD8+ T cells sorted from blood, collected in a trial of the OX40 agonist ivuxolimab. The chain's CDR3 is CASSLGVAGDQETQYF. CDR3 coding DNA: TGTGCCAGCAGCTTAGGGGTAGCGGGGGACCAAGAGACCCAGTACTTC.